The 24 T cell receptor beta chains below all came from one sample that was sequenced in a study of T cells in Graves' hyperthyroidism and ophthalmopathy. Researchers took RNA transcripts and amplified the TCR beta CDR3 regions from them. TCR CDR3 regions were first amplified by RT-PCR with HTBI primers. TCRdb reanalysed the multiplex PCR reads using MiXCR and keeps one entry per CDR3 protein. The sample holds under 650,000 distinct CDR3 sequences, 15% to 20% seen once. Sequenced sample: blood. Source of these receptors: a woman aged 25 to 39 with Graves' hyperthyroidism.

V usage is TRBV19 and J usage is TRBJ1-1; D is uncertain. Germline V gene lookup returns CDR1 LNHDA and CDR2 SQIVND (reference sequence). This CDR3 contains 11 residues. V was pared by 8 bases and J by 1 base, with 5 bases between. The CDR3 here is CASRANTEAFF. CDR3 DNA: TGTGCCAGTCGGGCGAACACTGAAGCTTTCTTT.

The chain combines TRBV3-1 with TRBJ1-6; perhaps TRBD1 as D (5 bases). Germline V gene data show CDR1 as LGHDT and CDR2 as YNNKEL (reference sequence). The V end was cut by 1 base, the J end by 13 bases, with 14 bases between. This CDR3 comprises 14 residues. The CDR3 DNA reads TGTGCCAGCAGCCAAGGGCAGGGACGGACCCCCCTCCACTTT. Its protein is CASSQGQGRTPLHF.

This clonotype was counted at least ten times. This chain uses TRBV29-1 with TRBJ2-1; the match to TRBD1 covers 8 bases. This CDR3 is built from 15 residues. Trimming removed 7 bases from V and 1 base from J; junction bases left unmatched: 9. From germline, CDR1 is SQVTM and CDR2 ANQGSEA. DNA for the CDR3: TGCAGCGCCGGACAGGGCAGGCGGTCCTACAATGAGCAGTTCTTC. Amino acids: CSAGQGRRSYNEQFF.

This clonotype was recorded at least ten times. The V gene is TRBV7-9, the J gene TRBJ2-1; TRBD1 matches 10 bases. V shed 3 bases, J shed 8 bases, and the junction held 7 bases outside the gene matches. CDR1 SEHNR and CDR2 FQNEAQ come from the germline V gene (reference sequence). The CDR3 runs to 15 residues. The CDR3 coding sequence is TGTGCCAGCAGCTTCCGGGACAGGGGTTTTCATGAGCAGTTCTTC. Translation gives CASSFRDRGFHEQFF.

The J gene is TRBJ2-5, the V gene TRBV9; a weak D match, TRBD1 (6 bases). With 5 bases removed from V and 5 bases from J, the gap between germline ends came to 13 bases. The CDR3 covers 13 residues. Germline CDR1 SGDLS, CDR2 YYNGEE. The CDR3 region has the DNA TGTGCCAGCAGTGCAACAGGGACGGAGACCCAGTACTTC. This gives the protein CASSATGTETQYF. Using reference TRBV9 and TRBJ2-5 for the parts outside the CDR3, the full variable domain is DSGVTQTPKHLITATGQRVTLRCSPRSGDLSVYWYQQSLDQGLQFLIQYYNGEERAKGNILERFSAQQFPDLHSELNLSSLELGDSALYFCASSATGTETQYFGPGTRLLVL.

This rearrangement joins TRBV28 to TRBJ2-1; TRBD1 aligns across 7 bases. V lost 6 bases, J lost 7 bases, and 15 bases stayed unmatched. Germline V CDR1 and CDR2: MDHEN, SYDVKM. CDR3 length equals 16 residues. The CDR3 sequence is CASSPEQGYIANEQFF. CDR3 nucleotides: TGTGCCAGCAGCCCGGAACAGGGGTATATAGCAAATGAGCAGTTCTTC.

The chain couples TRBV28 to TRBJ1-5; no clear D gene. The CDR3 loop spans 12 amino acids. Trimming took 6 bases from V and 4 from J, leaving 7 bases between them. Germline V gene sequence: CDR1 MDHEN, CDR2 SYDVKM. For the CDR3, the DNA is TGTGCCAGCAGGGGCGGGAATCAGCCCCAGCATTTT. As protein: CASRGGNQPQHF.

This clonotype came up a few times. V usage is TRBV28 and J usage is TRBJ1-2; 9 bases are a match to TRBD1. This CDR3 spans 14 amino acids. CDR1 and CDR2 (germline): MDHEN, SYDVKM. V trimming: 6 bases; J trimming: 4 bases; junction bases outside the gene matches: 6. Written as DNA, the CDR3 is TGTGCCAGCAGGGGACCGACAGGGGGCTATGGCTACACCTTC. Its protein is CASRGPTGGYGYTF.

The table lists this clonotype with many counts. V usage is TRBV12-3 or TRBV12-4 and J usage is TRBJ2-1; D is uncertain. Trimming removed 3 bases at V and 7 bases at J, with 19 bases between. This CDR3 has 16 amino acids. The CDR3 region is CASSFPARHSENEQFF. The DNA for the CDR3 is TGTGCCAGCAGTTTCCCCGCCCGTCACAGCGAAAATGAGCAGTTCTTC.

The V and J genes are TRBV6-2 or TRBV6-3 and TRBJ1-2; perhaps TRBD1 as D (6 bases). This CDR3 spans 14 amino acids. The V and J ends lost 5 bases and 8 bases respectively, with 18 bases between them. Germline V lookup: CDR1 MNHEY, CDR2 SVGEGT. CDR3 nucleotide sequence: TGTGCCAGCAGTCGATCGACAGGTTCTCGGGGCTACACCTTC. Protein: CASSRSTGSRGYTF.

At least ten counts were recorded for this clonotype. The rearrangement links TRBV12-5 to TRBJ1-1, with 7 bases matching TRBD1. Germline CDR1 reads LGHNT; CDR2 reads FRNRAP. The CDR3 consists of 17 residues. The junction had 13 bases not matched to a gene; V was cut back by 2 bases and J by 4 bases. The CDR3 loop reads CASGLTRTGTRFTEAFF. Written as DNA, the CDR3 is TGTGCTAGTGGTTTGACCCGGACAGGTACGAGGTTCACTGAAGCTTTCTTT.

This clonotype showed up many times. The chain uses TRBV28 and TRBJ1-1, with D possibly matching TRBD1 (5 bases). The V end was cut by 6 bases, the J end by 3 bases, with 8 bases between. The CDR3 spans 12 residues. CDR1 and CDR2 from the germline V gene are MDHEN and SYDVKM. The CDR3 is CASRGLHTEAFF. CDR3 coding DNA: TGTGCCAGCAGGGGACTTCACACTGAAGCTTTCTTT.

This clonotype was found many times. The rearrangement links TRBV30 to TRBJ1-2; a weak D match, TRBD1 (5 bases). From germline, CDR1 is GTSNPN and CDR2 SVGIG (reference sequence). The CDR3 loop spans 13 amino acids. Trimming took 3 bases from V and 4 from J, leaving 12 bases between them. In DNA, the CDR3 is TGTGCCTGGAGCGCGGGACGGTCCTATGGCTACACCTTC. Translation: CAWSAGRSYGYTF.

This clonotype was seen many times. The chain is built from TRBV20-1 and TRBJ2-1; maybe TRBD1 (5 bases). CDR1 and CDR2 from the germline V gene are DFQATT and SNEGSKA (reference sequence). The CDR3 runs to 13 residues. Trimming took 1 base from V and 5 from J, leaving 9 bases between them. The CDR3 DNA sequence: TGCAGTGCTAGAGCTAGGACACACAATGAGCAGTTCTTC. Translation: CSARARTHNEQFF.

This clonotype has ten or more counts. The chain uses TRBV30 and TRBJ2-7; 7 nucleotides match TRBD1. This CDR3 comprises 15 residues. The germline V gene encodes CDR1 GTSNPN and CDR2 SVGIG (reference sequence). V trimming: 2 bases; J trimming: 1 base; junction bases outside the gene matches: 8. CDR3 bases: TGTGCCTGGAGTTTCACAGGGGCGGGTTCCTACGAGCAGTACTTC. Translating it yields CAWSFTGAGSYEQYF.

The chain recombines TRBV5-1 with TRBJ2-6; maybe TRBD2 (6 bases). The CDR3 is made up of 17 amino acids. With 2 bases removed from V and 0 bases from J, the gap between germline ends came to 12 bases. Germline CDR1 reads SGHRS; CDR2 reads YFSETQ. The CDR3 sequence: CASSFATGSSGANVLTF. CDR3 sequence (DNA): TGCGCCAGCAGCTTCGCTACCGGGAGCTCTGGGGCCAACGTCCTGACTTTC.

The chain uses TRBV12-3 or TRBV12-4 and TRBJ2-7, with TRBD2 matching 9 bases. Trimming removed 5 bases from V and 7 bases from J; junction bases left unmatched: 9. The CDR3 is 14 amino acids. This chain's CDR3 is CASSRIAGVDEQYF. As DNA, the CDR3 is TGTGCCAGCAGTCGAATAGCGGGAGTTGATGAGCAGTACTTC.

This clonotype turned up a few times. The gene calls are TRBV20-1 and TRBJ1-5; no clear D. Germline CDR1 and CDR2: DFQATT and SNEGSKA (reference sequence). V was clipped by 3 bases and J by 7 bases, with 13 bases between them. CDR3 length: 13 amino acids. Here the CDR3 reads CSASAGLEQPQHF. The CDR3 DNA is TGCAGTGCTAGCGCGGGGTTGGAGCAGCCCCAGCATTTT.

The CDR3 region is CSARDFGQGAGNTIYF. CDR3 sequence (DNA): TGCAGTGCTAGAGATTTCGGACAGGGGGCTGGAAACACCATATATTTT. The chain uses TRBV20-1 and TRBJ1-3, with TRBD1 matching 10 bases. Per the germline V gene, CDR1 is DFQATT and CDR2 is SNEGSKA (reference sequence). This CDR3 has 16 amino acids. The junction had 4 bases not matched to a gene; V was cut back by 0 bases and J by 2 bases.

The J gene is TRBJ2-7, the V gene TRBV11-2; tentative D call: TRBD2 (5 bases). The V end lost 3 bases, the J end lost 4 bases, and 13 bases lay between the germline ends. Per the germline V gene, CDR1 is SGHAT and CDR2 is FQNNGV. This CDR3 contains 14 residues. CDR3 DNA sequence: TGTGCCAGCAGCTTGGGATCTTCGGGGTACGAGCAGTACTTC. Protein: CASSLGSSGYEQYF.

The gene calls are TRBV6-6 and TRBJ2-2; no clear D gene. Per the germline V gene, CDR1 is MNHNY and CDR2 is SVGAGI (reference sequence). The CDR3 sequence is 16 residues long. V gave up 0 bases and J gave up 1 base, with 9 bases separating them. The CDR3 reads CASSYSVGLNTGELFF. CDR3 sequence (DNA): TGTGCCAGCAGTTACTCCGTGGGTTTGAACACCGGGGAGCTGTTTTTT.

Details on this clonotype: A much larger clone lies a single base off, so this may be a read error. The rearrangement uses TRBV28 and TRBJ2-4; D is possibly TRBD2 (6 bases). From germline, CDR1 is MDHEN and CDR2 SYDVKM. The CDR3 length is 13 residues. With 8 bases removed from V and 8 bases from J, the gap between germline ends came to 16 bases. The CDR3 DNA reads as TGTGCCAGCGCCCCCCACGGGGGTTACATTCAGTACTTC. Its translation: CASAPHGGYIQYF.

This clonotype was seen a few times. The V call is TRBV19, the J call TRBJ1-1; 7 bases line up with TRBD1. The germline V gene has CDR1 LNHDA and CDR2 SQIVND (reference sequence). V gave up 7 bases and J gave up 0 bases; unmatched junction bases: 5. The CDR3 sequence is 14 residues long. The CDR3 bases are TGTGCCAGTACCCCCGGGACAGTGAACACTGAAGCTTTCTTT. Translated: CASTPGTVNTEAFF.

This clonotype was counted ten times or more. The rearrangement joins TRBV7-3 to TRBJ2-1; 9 bases map to TRBD2. The CDR3 runs 14 residues. The germline CDR1 and CDR2 sequences are SGHTA and FQGTGA. J gave up 5 bases and V 3 bases, and 2 bases lay outside the gene matches. CDR3 sequence: CASSFAGGNNEQFF. The DNA for the CDR3 is TGTGCCAGCAGCTTCGCGGGAGGGAACAATGAGCAGTTCTTC.